This is a list of T cell receptor beta chains from one sample in a study of PD-L1 blockade in urothelial cancer. Assay: immunoSEQ multiplex PCR; the TCRdb copy retains only in-frame clones and omits some. Found here are around 49,000 clones, roughly four fifths of them singletons; the top ten hold roughly an eighth. Sequencing used PBMCs, obtained around atezolizumab (anti-PD-L1) treatment. The source is a man aged 55 to 70 with urothelial cancer. Both conserved end residues are part of each CDR3. The D gene is left open where the match is weak. Some rows have no size entry. The others give once, few or many, or a class for an expanded clone.

size	D	J	V	DNA	CDR3
NA	TRBD2	TRBJ2-1	TRBV7-9	TGTGCCAGCAGCTCACTACTAGCGGGCTCCTACAATGAGCAGTTCTTC	CASSSLLAGSYNEQFF
NA	TRBD2	TRBJ2-5	TRBV7-8	TGTGCCAGCAGCTTAGTTTCGCTAGCGGGACCGAACCAAGAGACCCAGTACTTC	CASSLVSLAGPNQETQYF
NA	NA	TRBJ1-3	TRBV14	TGTGCCAGCAGCCAAGTAACCTGGGGCTCCGGAAACACCATATATTTT	CASSQVTWGSGNTIYF
NA	NA	TRBJ2-5	TRBV11-2	TGTGCCAGCAGCTTAGGGGCAGGGGCCGAAGAGACCCAGTACTTC	CASSLGAGAEETQYF
NA	TRBD2	TRBJ2-3	TRBV5-8	TGTGCCAGCAGCTTGGGTAGCGGGGAGCTTTGGTTCACAGATACGCAGTATTTT	CASSLGSGELWFTDTQYF
NA	NA	TRBJ1-6	TRBV6-4	TGTGCCAGCAGTGAAGCAGGGGCTAATTCACCCCTCCACTTT	CASSEAGANSPLHF
few	TRBD2	TRBJ2-3	TRBV10-3	TGTGCCATCAGTGAGACTAGCGGCACAGATACGCAGTATTTT	CAISETSGTDTQYF
NA	NA	TRBJ1-5	TRBV21-1	TGTGCCAGCAGCGATGGGGGGGATCAGCCCCAGCATTTT	CASSDGGDQPQHF
few	NA	TRBJ1-1	TRBV5-5	TGTGCCAGCAGCTTGGGACAGATCATGAACACTGAAGCTTTCTTT	CASSLGQIMNTEAFF
NA	NA	TRBJ1-5	TRBV4-2	TGTGCCAGCAGCCAAGATATCAGCGGGGCTCAGCCCCAGCATTTT	CASSQDISGAQPQHF
NA	NA	TRBJ2-7	TRBV7-2	TGTGCCAGCAGACCCGGGACAACTTCCTACGAGCAGTACTTC	CASRPGTTSYEQYF
NA	TRBD1	TRBJ1-4	TRBV7-9	TGTGCCAGCAGCTTCGACAGGGGCCCCAATGAAAAACTGTTTTTT	CASSFDRGPNEKLFF
NA	NA	TRBJ2-7	TRBV28	TGTGCCAGTAGGGGTGCGGACCGAGCCTACGAGCAGTACTTC	CASRGADRAYEQYF
NA	TRBD1	TRBJ2-2	TRBV7-2	TGTGCCAGCAGCTTAAACAGGGGGCAGGTCGGGGAGCTGTTTTTT	CASSLNRGQVGELFF
NA	TRBD2	TRBJ2-2	TRBV11-3	TGTGCCAGCAGCTGGGCCGCCGGCGGGGGCACCGGGGAGCTGTTTTTT	CASSWAAGGGTGELFF
NA	TRBD1	TRBJ2-2	TRBV5-4	TGTGCCAGCAGCTCGGACAGGCCAAACACCGGGGAGCTGTTTTTT	CASSSDRPNTGELFF
once	NA	TRBJ1-1	TRBV28	TGTGCCAGCATCCCTCAGGGGAGGAACACTGAAGCTTTCTTT	CASIPQGRNTEAFF
few	TRBD2	TRBJ2-1	TRBV28	TGTGCCAGCAGTTTCGGACTAGCTTACAATGAGCAGTTCTTC	CASSFGLAYNEQFF
NA	TRBD1	TRBJ2-3	TRBV28	TGTGCCAGCAGTTCAGGACAGGACCCCGGGGATACGCAGTATTTT	CASSSGQDPGDTQYF
NA	TRBD1	TRBJ2-3	TRBV6-4	TGTGCCAGCAGTGACTCGAGGGGGCGTACGCAGTATTTT	CASSDSRGRTQYF
NA	TRBD2	TRBJ2-5	TRBV7-9	TGTGCCAGCAGCTTAGTGGGACTACCGGAGACCCAGTACTTC	CASSLVGLPETQYF
NA	NA	TRBJ1-4	TRBV4-2	TGTGCCAGCAGCCAAGATTGGGGGCCCCCGGCAGGGAGCGTTGCAACTAATGAAAAACTGTTTTTT	CASSQDWGPPAGSVATNEKLFF
NA	TRBD1	TRBJ2-7	TRBV7-9	TGTGCCAGCAGCTTAGATGGGACAGGGGCTGGCGAGCAGTACTTC	CASSLDGTGAGEQYF
NA	TRBD1	TRBJ1-1	TRBV5-1	TGCGCCAGCAGGGGACAGGGTTTCCTGAACACTGAAGCTTTCTTT	CASRGQGFLNTEAFF
NA	TRBD1	TRBJ1-1	TRBV29-1	TGCAGCGTGACAGGGGGAATGAGCGCTGAAGCTTTCTTT	CSVTGGMSAEAFF
NA	TRBD2	TRBJ2-6	TRBV28	TGTGCCAGCCGGGGGGGGGCCATCACTCGAAGTGGGGCCAACGTCCTGACTTTC	CASRGGAITRSGANVLTF
NA	TRBD1	TRBJ1-2	TRBV7-9	TGTGCCAGCAGCCAGGGACAGGGAGTAAGCTATGGCTACACCTTC	CASSQGQGVSYGYTF
NA	NA	TRBJ2-7	TRBV11-2	TGTGCCAGCAGTAAGCAGGGCCTTAGCTCCTACGAGCAGTACTTC	CASSKQGLSSYEQYF
NA	TRBD2	TRBJ2-7	TRBV5-4	TGTGCCAGCACCCCGGGACTAGCGGGGGCCCACTCCTACGAGCAGTACTTC	CASTPGLAGAHSYEQYF
NA	NA	TRBJ1-6	TRBV6-1	TGTGCCAGCATTGCTGGACAGAATAATAATTCACCCCTCCACTTT	CASIAGQNNNSPLHF
NA	TRBD1	TRBJ1-1	TRBV28	TGTGCCAGCAGCCTCCGGACAGGGAACACTGAAGCTTTCTTT	CASSLRTGNTEAFF
NA	TRBD1	TRBJ1-4	TRBV19	TGTGCCAGTAGTATGCCCTTTGGGACAGTTGCAACTAATGAAAAACTGTTTTTT	CASSMPFGTVATNEKLFF
NA	TRBD2	TRBJ2-7	TRBV7-2	TGTGCAAGCTCCCGGCTAGCGGGGGGTGATAGCTCCTACGAGCAGTACTTC	CASSRLAGGDSSYEQYF
NA	NA	TRBJ1-4	TRBV28	TGTGCCAGCAGTCCCAGGGGACGGGAAAAACTGTTTTTT	CASSPRGREKLFF
NA	NA	TRBJ1-2	TRBV29-1	TGCAGCACCGAACAGGGTAATGGTGGCTACACCTTC	CSTEQGNGGYTF
NA	TRBD1	TRBJ1-2	TRBV14	TGTGCCAGCAGCCCTTTGGACAGGGGTGGGGGCTACACCTTC	CASSPLDRGGGYTF
NA	NA	TRBJ2-7	TRBV5-6	TGTGCCAGCAGCTTGGGACAGGGAGGTTACGAGCAGTACTTC	CASSLGQGGYEQYF
NA	NA	TRBJ2-2	TRBV28	TGTGCCAGCAGCTCCCAGGACAGTGCGAACACCGGGGAGCTGTTTTTT	CASSSQDSANTGELFF
NA	TRBD2	TRBJ2-1	TRBV11-3	TGTGCCAGCAGCTTAGGGCTAGCGGGGGGGGGCAATGAGCAGTTCTTC	CASSLGLAGGGNEQFF
NA	NA	TRBJ1-3	TRBV18	TGTGCCAGCTCACGGACAAGCTCTGGAAACACCATATATTTT	CASSRTSSGNTIYF
few	TRBD2	TRBJ2-7	TRBV10-1	TGCGCCAGCAGCCCCGGGACTAGCGGTTCCTACGAGCAGTACTTC	CASSPGTSGSYEQYF
NA	NA	TRBJ2-1	TRBV19	TGTGCCAGTAGTATGGGACTGGGGGGCAATGAGCAGTTCTTC	CASSMGLGGNEQFF
NA	TRBD1	TRBJ2-1	TRBV2	TGTGCCAGCAGTTGGGACAGGGGGAATGAGCAGTTCTTC	CASSWDRGNEQFF
NA	TRBD2	TRBJ2-5	TRBV2	TGTGCCAGCTCCATGGGGCGGGGGAGGGTAGCGGGAGCGCAAGAGACCCAGTACTTC	CASSMGRGRVAGAQETQYF
once	TRBD1	TRBJ2-7	TRBV11-2	TGTGCCAGCAGCTTGGTGACAGGGTCCTACGAGCAGTACTTC	CASSLVTGSYEQYF
NA	TRBD1	TRBJ2-1	TRBV2	TGTGCCAGCCTCTTTGACAGGGACAATGAGCAGTTCTTC	CASLFDRDNEQFF
NA	TRBD1	TRBJ2-7	TRBV2	TGTGCCAGCAGTGATCTTGGGACAGGGAGATACGAGCAGTACTTC	CASSDLGTGRYEQYF
NA	NA	TRBJ2-1	TRBV5-4	TGTGCCAGCAGCTTGGTCGAAGTAGAAAATGAGCAGTTCTTC	CASSLVEVENEQFF
NA	NA	TRBJ1-1	TRBV2	TGTGCCAGCAGTATTCTCCTTGGGACACACACTGAAGCTTTCTTT	CASSILLGTHTEAFF
NA	NA	TRBJ1-1	TRBV28	TGTGCCAGCAAGGAGGATCGCACTGAAGCTTTCTTT	CASKEDRTEAFF
once	TRBD1	TRBJ1-2	TRBV28	TGTGCCAGCAGTACTCAAACCGGGACAGGTGGCGGCTACACCTTC	CASSTQTGTGGGYTF
NA	NA	TRBJ1-1	TRBV19	TGTGCCAGTAGCAGCCGGGGGGTGAACACTGAAGCTTTCTTT	CASSSRGVNTEAFF
NA	NA	TRBJ2-6	TRBV6-1	TGTGCCAGCAGTGGACAGTCCCCGGGTGGGGCCAACGTCCTGACTTTC	CASSGQSPGGANVLTF
NA	NA	TRBJ2-6	TRBV5-5	TGTGCCAGCAGCTTGGCAGGGTCTGGGGCCAACGTCCTGACTTTC	CASSLAGSGANVLTF
NA	NA	TRBJ1-4	TRBV10-3	TGTGCCATCAGAGGGGCCGGCGGTGAAAAACTGTTTTTT	CAIRGAGGEKLFF
NA	NA	TRBJ1-4	TRBV2	TGCGGCACAGGGACCTCTCTAGAAAAACTGTTTTTT	CGTGTSLEKLFF
NA	TRBD2	TRBJ2-5	TRBV5-1	TGCGCCAGCAGCCCGGGGACTAGCGGGGGGGCCCTGAAGACCCAGTACTTC	CASSPGTSGGALKTQYF
few	TRBD2	TRBJ2-1	TRBV28	TGTGCCAGCAGTGCCAAACTAGCGGGGGTAGTCAATGAGCAGTTCTTC	CASSAKLAGVVNEQFF
NA	NA	TRBJ2-2	TRBV5-4	TGTGCCAGCAGCTTCCCAGGGGTGGGAATGGCCGGGGAGCTGTTTTTT	CASSFPGVGMAGELFF
few	NA	TRBJ2-7	TRBV6-1	TGTGCCAGCAGTGAAGCGCTGGAAGGGGCCTACGAGCAGTACTTC	CASSEALEGAYEQYF